This T cell receptor beta chain was retrieved from a study of T cells in Graves' hyperthyroidism and ophthalmopathy. Broader study findings: Ophthalmopathy onset followed model prediction by a median approximately seven months.

Researchers amplified the TCR beta CDR3 regions from RNA transcripts. An initial round of RT-PCR targeting the TCR CDR3 relied on the HTBI primer set. TCRdb processed the multiplex PCR reads anew with MiXCR; each CDR3 protein has one entry. The sample yields 550,000 to 700,000 distinct CDR3 sequences, under 60% seen once. Ten or more counts support this clonotype. Its antigen is not identified. Exclusion followed for patients with uncontrolled infection, other autoimmune disease, pregnancy or lactation. Together with thyroid ultrasound, orbital computed tomography, serum thyroxine and TRAb, clinical symptoms were used for diagnoses. From germline, CDR1 is SEHNR and CDR2 FQNEAQ (reference sequence). The V segment lost 4 bases and the J segment 4 bases; nucleotides outside the gene matches: 6. This CDR3 has 15 amino acids.

Sample: peripheral blood or thyroid tissue (not recorded which). This chain uses TRBV7-9 with TRBJ2-5; 10 bases map to TRBD2. This TCR derives from an adult woman with Graves' disease, either hyperthyroidism or ophthalmopathy (not recorded which). This chain's CDR3 is CASSSLAGDGETQYF. For the CDR3, the DNA is TGTGCCAGCAGCTCCCTAGCGGGAGATGGAGAGACCCAGTACTTC. Complete variable domain (other parts from reference TRBV7-9 and TRBJ2-5): DTGVSQNPRHKITKRGQNVTFRCDPISEHNRLYWYRQTLGQGPEFLTYFQNEAQLEKSRLLSDRFSAERPKGSFSTLEIQRTEQGDSAMYLCASSSLAGDGETQYFGPGTRLLVL.